These 17 T cell receptor beta chains came from one sample sequenced in a study of CD8+ T cells in alopecia areata. Once RNA had been extracted, it was reverse transcribed into cDNA to act as the sequencing template. Libraries were prepared by immunoSEQ multiplex PCR; TCRdb keeps only in-frame clonotypes and omits some of them. The profile covers some 180,000 clones, with about 63% appearing a single time and 1.5% to 2% taken by the ten largest. The material sequenced was CD4+ T cells sorted from blood, taken at week 0. These receptors came from a human donor with alopecia areata.

The J gene is TRBJ2-7, the V gene TRBV4-1, with D unresolved. The CDR3 contains 16 residues. V lost 3 bases, J lost 2 bases, and 17 bases lay in between. Germline CDR1 is MGHRA and CDR2 is YSYEKL. The CDR3 coding sequence is TGCGCCAGCAGCCACCCGCCACGCGGACCCCCCTACGAGCAGTACTTC. Protein: CASSHPPRGPPYEQYF.

The V gene is TRBV20-1, the J gene TRBJ2-5, with D hard to call. CDR3 length equals 11 residues. Per the germline V gene, CDR1 is DFQATT and CDR2 is SNEGSKA (reference sequence). V was clipped by 6 bases and J by 5 bases, with 10 bases between them. CDR3 residues: CSAPTPETQYF. CDR3 sequence (DNA): TGCAGTGCCCCGACCCCGGAGACCCAGTACTTC.

The CDR3 sequence: CSVQRQSPNTEAFF. CDR3 bases: TGCAGCGTGCAAAGACAGTCCCCTAACACTGAAGCTTTCTTT. V gene TRBV29-1 combines with J gene TRBJ1-1, with D maybe TRBD1 (5 bases). CDR1 is SQVTM, CDR2 ANQGSEA, per germline. V lost 6 bases and J 2 bases, leaving 16 bases between the germline ends. The CDR3 has 14 amino acids.

This clone has a handful of counts. The J gene is TRBJ1-3, the V gene TRBV4-3; D unclear. The CDR3 sequence is 16 residues long. Trimming left V 0 bases short and J 0 bases short, with 9 bases between. Germline values: CDR1 LGHNA, CDR2 YSLEER. CDR3 in DNA: TGCGCCAGCAGCCAAGATCCCGCAGTCTCTGGAAACACCATATATTTT. It yields the protein CASSQDPAVSGNTIYF.

The chain has TRBV29-1 and TRBJ1-1; TRBD1 agrees at 10 bases. CDR1 SQVTM and CDR2 ANQGSEA come from the germline V gene. The CDR3 is 14 amino acids. J lost 5 bases, V lost 5 bases, and 8 bases had no gene match. This CDR3 reads CSVTEGTGVTEAFF. CDR3 DNA: TGCAGCGTTACCGAAGGGACAGGGGTAACTGAAGCTTTCTTT.

This clone was observed a handful of times. This chain joins TRBV11-2 and TRBJ2-1, with D perhaps TRBD2 (5 bases). Germline V gene lookup returns CDR1 SGHAT and CDR2 FQNNGV. Trimming shortened V by 1 base and J by 9 bases, and 22 bases separated the two germline ends. The CDR3 extends over 17 amino acids. This CDR3 reads CASSLAPLRSGRVEQFF. DNA of the CDR3: TGTGCCAGCAGCTTAGCCCCCCTAAGGAGCGGTAGGGTTGAGCAGTTCTTC.

This clone was found a few times. The CDR3 DNA is TGCAGCGTCGACGGACACGAGTACCAAGAGACCCAGTACTTC. The encoded protein is CSVDGHEYQETQYF. J is TRBJ2-5 and V is TRBV29-1; possibly TRBD1 for D (5 bases). V shed 6 bases and J shed 0 bases, with 14 bases lying between them. Germline CDR1 SQVTM, CDR2 ANQGSEA. The CDR3 runs 14 residues.

This rearrangement joins TRBV5-1 to TRBJ1-1; D is unclear. Looked up from germline, CDR1 is SGHRS and CDR2 is YFSETQ. V gave up 3 bases and J gave up 3 bases, with 3 bases separating them. CDR3 length: 11 amino acids. CDR3 DNA: TGCGCCAGCAGCTATGACACTGAAGCTTTCTTT. Translation gives CASSYDTEAFF. The entire variable domain, with the rest obtained from reference TRBV5-1 and TRBJ1-1, is as follows: KAGVTQTPRYLIKTRGQQVTLSCSPISGHRSVSWYQQTPGQGLQFLFEYFSETQRNKGNFPGRFSGRQFSNSRSEMNVSTLELGDSALYLCASSYDTEAFFGQGTRLTVV.

V usage is TRBV2 and J usage is TRBJ2-3, with 10 bases aligning to TRBD1. The V gene end was trimmed by 4 bases and the J gene end by 3 bases; junction bases not matched to a gene: 4. CDR3 size: 15 residues. Germline V gives CDR1 SNHLY, CDR2 FYNNEI. CDR3: CASSARTGGTDTQYF. The CDR3 DNA reads as TGTGCCAGCAGTGCTAGGACAGGGGGGACAGATACGCAGTATTTT.

The DNA for the CDR3 is TGTGCCAGCTCACCACTTGCAGCTCAGGCCACGACAGGGAACGAGCAGTACTTC. It yields the protein CASSPLAAQATTGNEQYF. The V call is TRBV18, the J call TRBJ2-7; 7 bases align to TRBD1. V lost 1 base to trimming and J lost 5 bases; unmatched junction nucleotides: 17. The V gene's germline CDR1 is KGHSH and CDR2 LQKENI. The CDR3 spans 18 residues. The entire variable domain, with the rest obtained from reference TRBV18 and TRBJ2-7, is as follows: NAGVMQNPRHLVRRRGQEARLRCSPMKGHSHVYWYRQLPEEGLKFMVYLQKENIIDESGMPKERFSAEFPKEGPSILRIQQVVRGDSAAYFCASSPLAAQATTGNEQYFGPGTRLTVT.

V gene TRBV27 combines with J gene TRBJ1-2, with D tentatively TRBD1 (5 bases). Deletions cut 7 bases from V and 3 bases from J, with 18 bases between. The CDR3 sequence is 15 residues long. Germline V CDR1 and CDR2: MNHEY, SMNVEV (reference sequence). The DNA of the CDR3 is TGTGCCAGCAAACGGGACGCCTCGGTGGACTATGGCTACACCTTC. Protein product: CASKRDASVDYGYTF.

The genes are TRBV6-1 and TRBJ1-5; D not certain. Germline CDR1 and CDR2: MNHNS and SASEGT. This CDR3 spans 10 amino acids. V shed 7 bases and J shed 9 bases, with 7 bases lying between them. In DNA, the CDR3 is TGTGCCAGCAACGAATGGCCCCAGCATTTT. Amino acid sequence: CASNEWPQHF.

This rearrangement joins TRBV5-1 to TRBJ2-5; 9 bases are a match to TRBD2. CDR3 length equals 18 residues. V lost 2 bases and J lost 1; bases outside the gene matches: 12. Germline V gene sequence: CDR1 SGHRS, CDR2 YFSETQ. Written as DNA, the CDR3 is TGCGCCAGCAGCTTTCGGCCCAGGGCTAGCGGGGTCCAAGAGACCCAGTACTTC. Translated, it gives CASSFRPRASGVQETQYF.

The table lists this clone with a few counts. In nucleotides, the CDR3 is TGTGCCAGCAGCTTTGGAGGGAGCAGCAATCAGCCCCAGCATTTT. The encoded protein is CASSFGGSSNQPQHF. The genes are TRBV5-6 and TRBJ1-5; D is ambiguous. Germline CDR1 reads SGHDT; CDR2 reads YYEEEE. This CDR3 region has 15 residues. V was clipped by 2 bases and J by 1 base, with 10 bases between them.

The count of this clone is one. The V and J genes are TRBV29-1 and TRBJ1-2; unclear D gene. Germline V lookup: CDR1 SQVTM, CDR2 ANQGSEA. With 4 bases removed from V and 6 bases from J, the gap between germline ends came to 18 bases. This CDR3 has 14 residues. DNA for the CDR3: TGCAGCGTTGTCCGAAACCCAGGTGAACATGGCTACACCTTC. This sequence encodes CSVVRNPGEHGYTF.

The table lists this clone with a few counts. The rearrangement joins TRBV4-3 to TRBJ1-1; D is uncertain. Trimming took 1 base from V and 1 from J, leaving 7 bases between them. The CDR3 covers 14 residues. The germline gives CDR1 LGHNA, CDR2 YSLEER. This CDR3 reads CASSQVTRNTEAFF. The CDR3 DNA sequence: TGCGCCAGCAGCCAAGTTACTCGGAACACTGAAGCTTTCTTT.

The chain recombines TRBV30 with TRBJ1-1; D ambiguous. Trimming removed 0 bases at V and 0 bases at J, with 11 bases between. This CDR3 spans 15 amino acids. CDR1 and CDR2 (germline): GTSNPN, SVGIG (reference sequence). CDR3 in amino acids: CAWSVSLGMNTEAFF. The CDR3 nucleotides read TGTGCCTGGAGTGTAAGCTTGGGTATGAACACTGAAGCTTTCTTT.